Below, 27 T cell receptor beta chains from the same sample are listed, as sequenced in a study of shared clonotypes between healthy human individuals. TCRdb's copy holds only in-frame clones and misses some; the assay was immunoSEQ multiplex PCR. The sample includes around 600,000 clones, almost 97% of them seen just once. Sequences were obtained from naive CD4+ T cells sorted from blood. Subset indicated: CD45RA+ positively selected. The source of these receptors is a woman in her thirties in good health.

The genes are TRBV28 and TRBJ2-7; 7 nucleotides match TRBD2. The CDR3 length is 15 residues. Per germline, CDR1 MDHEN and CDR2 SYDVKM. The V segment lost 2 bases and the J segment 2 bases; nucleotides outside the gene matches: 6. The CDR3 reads CASSLQGGSTYEQYF. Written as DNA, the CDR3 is TGTGCCAGCAGTTTACAGGGCGGGAGCACCTACGAGCAGTACTTC.

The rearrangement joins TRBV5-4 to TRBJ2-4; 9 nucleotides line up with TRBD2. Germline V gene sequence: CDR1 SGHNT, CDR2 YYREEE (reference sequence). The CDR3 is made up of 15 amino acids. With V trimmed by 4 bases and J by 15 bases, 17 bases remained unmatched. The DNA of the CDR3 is TGTGCCAGCAGCCCCGTCTCGGGGGCGCCGGGACTAGCGTACTTC. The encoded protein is CASSPVSGAPGLAYF.

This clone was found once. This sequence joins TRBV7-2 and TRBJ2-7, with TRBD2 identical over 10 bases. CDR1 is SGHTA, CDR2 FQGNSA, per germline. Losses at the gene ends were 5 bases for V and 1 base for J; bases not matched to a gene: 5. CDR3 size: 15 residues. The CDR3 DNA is TGTGCCAGCAGCCTTGGACTAGCGGAATCCTACGAGCAGTACTTC. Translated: CASSLGLAESYEQYF.

The CDR3 DNA is TGCGCCAGCAGCCAAGTCCACGGGACAGGACCCTACGAGCAGTACTTC. Translating it yields CASSQVHGTGPYEQYF. The chain recombines TRBV4-1 with TRBJ2-7, with TRBD1 matching over 8 bases. Germline assignment: CDR1 MGHRA and CDR2 YSYEKL. V dropped 1 base and J dropped 2; count of bases not matched to a gene: 7. This CDR3 comprises 16 residues.

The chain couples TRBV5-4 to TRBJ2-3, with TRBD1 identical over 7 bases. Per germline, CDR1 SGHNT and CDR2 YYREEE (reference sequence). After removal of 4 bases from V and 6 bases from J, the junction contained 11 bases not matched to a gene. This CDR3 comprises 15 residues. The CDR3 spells CASSRKLQGDDTQYF. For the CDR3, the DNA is TGTGCCAGCAGCCGAAAACTCCAGGGGGATGATACGCAGTATTTT.

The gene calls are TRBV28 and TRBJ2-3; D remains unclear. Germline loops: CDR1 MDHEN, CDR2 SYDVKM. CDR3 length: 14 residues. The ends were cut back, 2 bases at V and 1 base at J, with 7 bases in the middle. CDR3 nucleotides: TGTGCCAGCAGTTTAGTTCCAGGCACAGATACGCAGTATTTT. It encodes CASSLVPGTDTQYF.

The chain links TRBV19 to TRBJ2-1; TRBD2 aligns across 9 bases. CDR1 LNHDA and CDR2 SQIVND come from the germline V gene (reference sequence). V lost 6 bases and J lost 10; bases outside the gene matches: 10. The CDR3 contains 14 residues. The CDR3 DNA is TGTGCCAGTAGCCGGCGTAGCGGGAGTTACGAGCAGTTCTTC. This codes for CASSRRSGSYEQFF.

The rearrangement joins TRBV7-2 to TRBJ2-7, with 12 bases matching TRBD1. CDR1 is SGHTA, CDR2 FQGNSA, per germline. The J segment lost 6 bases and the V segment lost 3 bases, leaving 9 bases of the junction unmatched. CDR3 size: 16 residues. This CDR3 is CASSFQRGQGAVEQYF. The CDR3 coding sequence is TGTGCCAGCAGCTTCCAAAGGGGACAGGGGGCGGTCGAGCAGTACTTC.

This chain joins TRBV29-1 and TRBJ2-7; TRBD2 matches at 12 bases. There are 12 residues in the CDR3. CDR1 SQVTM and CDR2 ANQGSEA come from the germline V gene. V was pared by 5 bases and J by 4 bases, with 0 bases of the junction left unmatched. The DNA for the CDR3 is TGCAGCGTTCTAGCGGGAGGGTACGAGCAGTACTTC. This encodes CSVLAGGYEQYF.

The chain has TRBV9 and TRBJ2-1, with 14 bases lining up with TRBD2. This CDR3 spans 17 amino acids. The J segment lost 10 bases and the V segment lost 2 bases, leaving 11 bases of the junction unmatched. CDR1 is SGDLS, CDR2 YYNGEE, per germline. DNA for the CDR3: TGTGCCAGCAGCGTCGGTCCGAGACTAGCGGGAGGGGAGGAGCAGTTCTTC. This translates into CASSVGPRLAGGEEQFF.

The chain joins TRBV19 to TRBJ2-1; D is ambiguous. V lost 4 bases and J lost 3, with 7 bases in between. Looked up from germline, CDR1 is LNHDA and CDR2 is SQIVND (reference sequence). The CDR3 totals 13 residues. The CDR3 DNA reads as TGTGCCAGTAGTACTCGGAACTACAATGAGCAGTTCTTC. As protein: CASSTRNYNEQFF. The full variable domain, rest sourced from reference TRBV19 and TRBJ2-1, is DGGITQSPKYLFRKEGQNVTLSCEQNLNHDAMYWYRQDPGQGLRLIYYSQIVNDFQKGDIAEGYSVSREKKESFPLTVTSAQKNPTAFYLCASSTRNYNEQFFGPGTRLTVL.

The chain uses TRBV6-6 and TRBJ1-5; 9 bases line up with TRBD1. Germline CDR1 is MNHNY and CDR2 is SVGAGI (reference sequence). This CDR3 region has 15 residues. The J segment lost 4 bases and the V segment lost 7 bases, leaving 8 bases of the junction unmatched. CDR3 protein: CASKEGQGTNQPQHF. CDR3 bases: TGTGCCAGCAAAGAGGGACAGGGAACTAATCAGCCCCAGCATTTT.

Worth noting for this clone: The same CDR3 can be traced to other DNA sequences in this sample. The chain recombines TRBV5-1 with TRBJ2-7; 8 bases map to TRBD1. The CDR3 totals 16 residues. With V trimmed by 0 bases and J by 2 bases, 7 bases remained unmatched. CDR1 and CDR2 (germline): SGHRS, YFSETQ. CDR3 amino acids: CASSLGRDRYPYEQYF. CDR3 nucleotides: TGCGCCAGCAGCTTGGGCCGGGACAGGTACCCCTACGAGCAGTACTTC.

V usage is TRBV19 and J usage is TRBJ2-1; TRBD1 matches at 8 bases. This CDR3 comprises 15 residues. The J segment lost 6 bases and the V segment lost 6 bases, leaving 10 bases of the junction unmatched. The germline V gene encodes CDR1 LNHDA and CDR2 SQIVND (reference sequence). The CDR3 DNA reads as TGTGCCAGTAGGGTACCGGGACAGGTAAGCAATGAGCAGTTCTTC. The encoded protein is CASRVPGQVSNEQFF.

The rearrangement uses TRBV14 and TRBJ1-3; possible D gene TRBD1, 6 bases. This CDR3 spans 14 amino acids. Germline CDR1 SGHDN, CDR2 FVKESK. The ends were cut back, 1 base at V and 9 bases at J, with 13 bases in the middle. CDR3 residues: CASSQVVTGSTIYF. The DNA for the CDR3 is TGTGCCAGCAGCCAAGTAGTAACAGGGAGCACCATATATTTT.

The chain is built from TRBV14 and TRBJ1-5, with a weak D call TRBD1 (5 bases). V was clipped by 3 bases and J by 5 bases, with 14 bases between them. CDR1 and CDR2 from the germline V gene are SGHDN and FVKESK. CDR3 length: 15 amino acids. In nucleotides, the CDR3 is TGTGCCAGCAGCCAGGATGATAGGGGTGATCAGCCCCAGCATTTT. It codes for CASSQDDRGDQPQHF. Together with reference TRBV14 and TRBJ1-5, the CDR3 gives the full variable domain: EAGVTQFPSHSVIEKGQTVTLRCDPISGHDNLYWYRRVMGKEIKFLLHFVKESKQDESGMPNNRFLAERTGGTYSTLKVQPAELEDSGVYFCASSQDDRGDQPQHFGDGTRLSIL.

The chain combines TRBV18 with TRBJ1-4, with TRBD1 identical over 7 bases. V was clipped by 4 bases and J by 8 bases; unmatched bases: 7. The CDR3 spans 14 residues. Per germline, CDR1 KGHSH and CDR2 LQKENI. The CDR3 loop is CASSLRDREEKLFF. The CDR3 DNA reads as TGTGCCAGCTCACTCCGGGACAGAGAGGAAAAACTGTTTTTT.

The CDR3 DNA reads TGCAGCGTTGATGCTGCAGGGGGCTATGGCTACACCTTC. This translates into CSVDAAGGYGYTF. The gene calls are TRBV29-1 and TRBJ1-2; TRBD1 agrees at 7 bases. This CDR3 contains 13 residues. Germline V gene lookup returns CDR1 SQVTM and CDR2 ANQGSEA. V dropped 3 bases and J dropped 4; count of bases not matched to a gene: 5.

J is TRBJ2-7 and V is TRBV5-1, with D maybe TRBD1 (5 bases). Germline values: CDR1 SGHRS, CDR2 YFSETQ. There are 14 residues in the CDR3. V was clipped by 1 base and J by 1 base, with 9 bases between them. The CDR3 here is CASSLTDSSYEQYF. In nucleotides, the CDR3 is TGCGCCAGCAGCTTGACCGACAGTTCCTACGAGCAGTACTTC.

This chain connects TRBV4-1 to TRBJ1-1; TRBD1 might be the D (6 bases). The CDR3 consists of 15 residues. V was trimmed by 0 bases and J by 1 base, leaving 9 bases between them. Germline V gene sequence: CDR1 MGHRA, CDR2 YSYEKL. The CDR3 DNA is TGCGCCAGCAGCCAAGACTACAGGGCGAACACTGAAGCTTTCTTT. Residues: CASSQDYRANTEAFF.

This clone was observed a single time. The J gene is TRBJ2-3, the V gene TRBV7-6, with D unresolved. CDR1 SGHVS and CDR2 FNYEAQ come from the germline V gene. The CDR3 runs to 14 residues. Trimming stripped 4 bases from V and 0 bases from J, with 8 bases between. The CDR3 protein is CASSSRLSTDTQYF. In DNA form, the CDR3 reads TGTGCCAGCAGCTCGCGCCTGAGCACAGATACGCAGTATTTT.

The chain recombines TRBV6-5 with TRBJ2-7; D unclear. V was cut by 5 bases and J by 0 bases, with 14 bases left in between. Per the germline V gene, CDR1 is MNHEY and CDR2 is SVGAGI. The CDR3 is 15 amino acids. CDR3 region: CASSKQRQTSYEQYF. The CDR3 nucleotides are TGTGCCAGCAGTAAACAGCGCCAGACCTCCTACGAGCAGTACTTC.

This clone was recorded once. This chain's CDR3 is CASSDWSTGANVLTF. The CDR3 coding sequence is TGTGCCAGCAGTGATTGGAGTACTGGGGCCAACGTCCTGACTTTC. The chain has TRBV6-1 and TRBJ2-6; D is uncertain. The germline V gene has CDR1 MNHNS and CDR2 SASEGT. Trimming left V 3 bases short and J 2 bases short, with 8 bases between. This CDR3 has 15 amino acids.

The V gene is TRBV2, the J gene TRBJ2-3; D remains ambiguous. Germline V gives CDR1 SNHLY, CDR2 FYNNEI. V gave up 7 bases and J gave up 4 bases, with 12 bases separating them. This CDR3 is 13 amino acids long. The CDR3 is CASKNVLADTQYF. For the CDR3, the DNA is TGTGCCAGCAAGAACGTACTGGCAGATACGCAGTATTTT.

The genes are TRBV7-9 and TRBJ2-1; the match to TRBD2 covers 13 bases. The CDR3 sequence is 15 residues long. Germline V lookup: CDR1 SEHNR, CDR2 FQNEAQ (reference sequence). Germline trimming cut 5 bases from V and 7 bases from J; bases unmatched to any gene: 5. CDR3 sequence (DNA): TGTGCCAGCAGCCCCCGGGGACTAGCGGGGAATGAGCAGTTCTTC. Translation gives CASSPRGLAGNEQFF.

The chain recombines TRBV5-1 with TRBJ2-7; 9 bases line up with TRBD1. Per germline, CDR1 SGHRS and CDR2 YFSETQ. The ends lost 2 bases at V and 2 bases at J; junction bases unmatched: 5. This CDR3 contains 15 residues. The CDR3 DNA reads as TGCGCCAGCAGCTTAGGACAGGGGTCGACCTACGAGCAGTACTTC. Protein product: CASSLGQGSTYEQYF.

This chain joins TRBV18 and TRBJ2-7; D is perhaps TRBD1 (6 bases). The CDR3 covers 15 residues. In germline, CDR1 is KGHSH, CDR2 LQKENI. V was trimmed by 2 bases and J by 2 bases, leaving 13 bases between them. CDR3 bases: TGTGCCAGCTCACCATTAGAGGGGGTGGCCTACGAGCAGTACTTC. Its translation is CASSPLEGVAYEQYF.